This is a list of T cell receptor beta chains from one sample in a study of response to subunit inactivated influenza vaccine. MiXCR was run by TCRdb on the RT-PCR reads, yielding one entry per CDR3 protein. The sample has 490,000 or so distinct CDR3 sequences; less than 10% are singletons. Sequencing was performed on PBMCs from blood, taken 23 to 25 months after vaccination. The receptors come from a man between 50 and 69 years old who received an inactivated influenza vaccine. CDR3s include the opening cysteine and the closing phenylalanine or tryptophan. Each record gives: clone size, D gene, V gene, J gene, CDR3 protein, CDR3 DNA. A D gene is named only where the DNA matches it firmly. Part of the rows lack a size; the others show once, few, many or a class for expanded clones.

abundance: many
d_gene: -
v_gene: TRBV5-5
j_gene: TRBJ1-5
CDR3aa: CASSKGRTNQPQHF
CDR3nt: TGTGCCAGCAGCAAGGGACGAACCAATCAGCCCCAGCATTTT

abundance: -
d_gene: -
v_gene: TRBV7-7
j_gene: TRBJ2-2
CDR3aa: CASSNLGTGELFF
CDR3nt: TGTGCCAGCAGCAACCTGGGCACCGGGGAGCTGTTTTTT

abundance: -
d_gene: -
v_gene: TRBV29-1
j_gene: TRBJ2-7
CDR3aa: CSVVRMRTESSYEQYF
CDR3nt: TGCAGCGTTGTGAGAATGCGGACAGAGAGCTCCTACGAGCAGTACTTC

abundance: -
d_gene: TRBD2
v_gene: TRBV6-2/TRBV6-3
j_gene: TRBJ2-1
CDR3aa: CASSAPGLAINEQFF
CDR3nt: TGTGCCAGCAGTGCCCCGGGACTAGCGATTAATGAGCAGTTCTTC

abundance: many
d_gene: -
v_gene: TRBV5-6
j_gene: TRBJ2-5
CDR3aa: CASSSRKRTPQETQYF
CDR3nt: TGTGCCAGCAGCAGCCGGAAGCGAACACCCCAAGAGACCCAGTACTTC

abundance: few
d_gene: -
v_gene: TRBV10-3
j_gene: TRBJ2-7
CDR3aa: CAITSGVDREQYF
CDR3nt: TGTGCCATCACATCTGGAGTTGATCGGGAGCAGTACTTC

abundance: -
d_gene: TRBD2
v_gene: TRBV10-3
j_gene: TRBJ2-3
CDR3aa: CAISGGRLAGSDTQYF
CDR3nt: TGTGCCATCAGTGGAGGAAGACTAGCGGGATCAGATACGCAGTATTTT

abundance: -
d_gene: TRBD2
v_gene: TRBV4-2
j_gene: TRBJ2-7
CDR3aa: CASSRGLAGIEQYF
CDR3nt: TGTGCCAGCAGCCGAGGGCTAGCGGGGATCGAGCAGTACTTC

abundance: few
d_gene: -
v_gene: TRBV5-1
j_gene: TRBJ2-7
CDR3aa: CASRKLQGKTYEQYF
CDR3nt: TGCGCCAGCAGAAAACTACAGGGAAAGACATACGAGCAGTACTTC

abundance: many
d_gene: TRBD2
v_gene: TRBV12-3/TRBV12-4
j_gene: TRBJ2-7
CDR3aa: CASSFVGSGRSYEQYF
CDR3nt: TGTGCCAGCAGTTTCGTAGGTAGCGGGCGTTCCTACGAGCAGTACTTC

abundance: few
d_gene: TRBD1
v_gene: TRBV20-1
j_gene: TRBJ2-7
CDR3aa: CSARDSRQGAREQYF
CDR3nt: TGCAGTGCTAGAGATTCGCGACAGGGGGCCCGCGAGCAGTACTTC

abundance: -
d_gene: -
v_gene: TRBV3-1
j_gene: TRBJ2-7
CDR3aa: CASSPGWRAYEQYF
CDR3nt: TGTGCCAGCAGCCCAGGCTGGAGGGCCTACGAGCAGTACTTC

abundance: -
d_gene: -
v_gene: TRBV5-1
j_gene: TRBJ2-5
CDR3aa: CASMKGGHKGETQYF
CDR3nt: TGCGCCAGCATGAAAGGGGGACACAAAGGGGAGACCCAGTACTTC

abundance: many
d_gene: -
v_gene: TRBV27
j_gene: TRBJ1-1
CDR3aa: CASSFLGMNTEAFF
CDR3nt: TGTGCCAGCAGTTTCTTGGGCATGAACACTGAAGCTTTCTTT

abundance: -
d_gene: -
v_gene: TRBV3-1
j_gene: TRBJ1-5
CDR3aa: CASSQDPRQPQHF
CDR3nt: TGTGCCAGCAGCCAAGATCCCCGGCAGCCCCAGCATTTT